The 18 T cell receptor beta chains below come from one sample, sequenced in a study of cytomegalovirus exposure and HLA in healthy donors. Using immunoSEQ multiplex PCR, the repertoire was profiled, and TCRdb retains in-frame clones only, with some absent. The sample consists of under 200,000 clones, less than 90% of them appearing once. Sequencing was done on a sample of PBMCs. The receptors derive from a woman between 25 and 40 years old in good health and CMV-seronegative.

This sequence joins TRBV7-6 and TRBJ2-5, with 7 bases that match TRBD1. V gave up 5 bases and J gave up 5 bases; unmatched junction bases: 8. The CDR3 contains 14 residues. The germline gives CDR1 SGHVS, CDR2 FNYEAQ. For the CDR3, the DNA is TGTGCCAGCAGCCAAGACAGGGTCAGGGAGACCCAGTACTTC. Amino acids: CASSQDRVRETQYF.

This chain connects TRBV5-1 to TRBJ2-7; TRBD1 aligns across 12 bases. In germline, CDR1 is SGHRS, CDR2 YFSETQ. The CDR3 runs to 15 residues. Trimming took 4 bases from V and 4 from J; bases not matched to a gene: 6. CDR3 amino acids: CASSLGTGGAYEQYF. In DNA, the CDR3 is TGCGCCAGCAGCCTAGGGACAGGGGGCGCATACGAGCAGTACTTC.

The chain employs TRBV11-2 and TRBJ2-1; the D gene is possibly TRBD2 (6 bases). V gave up 5 bases and J gave up 0 bases, with 14 bases separating them. The germline gives CDR1 SGHAT, CDR2 FQNNGV. The CDR3 spans 16 residues. CDR3 loop: CASSPRDRTSYNEQFF. The CDR3 nucleotides read TGTGCCAGCAGCCCGCGGGACCGAACCTCCTACAATGAGCAGTTCTTC.

V usage is TRBV4-1 and J usage is TRBJ2-7; the match to TRBD1 covers 12 bases. Germline CDR1 is MGHRA and CDR2 is YSYEKL. Trimming took 1 base from V and 3 from J; bases not matched to a gene: 7. The CDR3 length is 17 residues. CDR3 protein: CASSQAAGTGGFYEQYF. CDR3 DNA sequence: TGCGCCAGCAGCCAAGCAGCTGGGACAGGGGGCTTCTACGAGCAGTACTTC.

V is TRBV9 and J is TRBJ2-3, with 7 bases matching TRBD1. The germline V gene encodes CDR1 SGDLS and CDR2 YYNGEE. The V and J ends lost 0 bases and 0 bases, in that order; junction bases with no gene match: 4. This CDR3 region has 16 residues. In DNA form, the CDR3 reads TGTGCCAGCAGCGTAGAGGGGGCTAGCAGCACAGATACGCAGTATTTT. Protein product: CASSVEGASSTDTQYF. Full variable domain (remainder filled in from reference TRBV9 and TRBJ2-3): DSGVTQTPKHLITATGQRVTLRCSPRSGDLSVYWYQQSLDQGLQFLIQYYNGEERAKGNILERFSAQQFPDLHSELNLSSLELGDSALYFCASSVEGASSTDTQYFGPGTRLTVL.

The chain links TRBV27 to TRBJ1-2; TRBD1 might be the D (6 bases). This CDR3 is 17 amino acids long. Trimming pared 2 bases from V and 3 bases from J, leaving 19 bases between. From germline, CDR1 is MNHEY and CDR2 SMNVEV (reference sequence). CDR3 amino acids: CASSLGSRVRGHYGYTF. The DNA for the CDR3 is TGTGCCAGCAGTTTAGGCTCTAGAGTCAGGGGCCACTATGGCTACACCTTC.

The chain couples TRBV15 to TRBJ2-5; 11 nucleotides align to TRBD2. V was pared by 0 bases and J by 2 bases, with 8 bases of the junction left unmatched. Per the germline V gene, CDR1 is LNHNV and CDR2 is YYDKDF (reference sequence). The CDR3 has 18 amino acids. The CDR3 sequence: CATSRDYGLAGGQETQYF. The CDR3 region has the DNA TGTGCCACCAGCAGAGATTACGGGCTAGCGGGGGGACAAGAGACCCAGTACTTC.

The chain couples TRBV5-1 to TRBJ1-1; weak D call: TRBD1 (5 bases). This CDR3 is 13 amino acids long. The germline V gene has CDR1 SGHRS and CDR2 YFSETQ. V gave up 3 bases and J gave up 5 bases, with 11 bases separating them. CDR3 protein: CASSWTRETEAFF. As DNA, the CDR3 is TGCGCCAGCAGCTGGACCAGGGAGACTGAAGCTTTCTTT.

The V and J genes are TRBV5-1 and TRBJ2-3; D gene unclear. Germline CDR1 and CDR2: SGHRS and YFSETQ. V was shortened by 3 bases and J by 2 bases, with 10 bases between the two germline ends. The CDR3 runs 14 residues. CDR3: CASSSWTSTDTQYF. The CDR3 coding sequence is TGCGCCAGCAGCTCCTGGACCTCCACAGATACGCAGTATTTT. Full variable domain (outside the CDR3, taken from reference TRBV5-1 and TRBJ2-3): KAGVTQTPRYLIKTRGQQVTLSCSPISGHRSVSWYQQTPGQGLQFLFEYFSETQRNKGNFPGRFSGRQFSNSRSEMNVSTLELGDSALYLCASSSWTSTDTQYFGPGTRLTVL.

The rearrangement links TRBV11-1 to TRBJ2-7, with D maybe TRBD1 (6 bases). Germline loops: CDR1 SGHAT, CDR2 FQDESV (reference sequence). The CDR3 is 15 amino acids. The V and J ends lost 2 bases and 3 bases respectively, with 14 bases between them. CDR3 nucleotide sequence: TGTGCCAGCAGCTTATATAGGGGGATTGTCTACGAGCAGTACTTC. Translation gives CASSLYRGIVYEQYF.

The chain carries TRBV6-1 and TRBJ1-5; no reliable D call. This CDR3 spans 14 amino acids. With 5 bases removed from V and 7 bases from J, the gap between germline ends came to 15 bases. The germline gives CDR1 MNHNS, CDR2 SASEGT. The CDR3 DNA sequence: TGTGCCAGCAGTTCCCCCCGGGGAGTGCAGCCCCAGCATTTT. This codes for CASSSPRGVQPQHF.

The chain is built from TRBV6-5 and TRBJ1-1; D is possibly TRBD1 (5 bases). The CDR3 spans 11 residues. Per germline, CDR1 MNHEY and CDR2 SVGAGI. With 8 bases removed from V and 5 bases from J, the gap between germline ends came to 9 bases. The CDR3 loop reads CASQGRTEAFF. The DNA of the CDR3 is TGTGCCAGCCAGGGTCGAACTGAAGCTTTCTTT.

CDR3 nucleotide sequence: TGCGCCAGCACAACACACGGGCGGGGAAAAGAGACCCAGTACTTC. Protein product: CASTTHGRGKETQYF. The chain has TRBV4-3 and TRBJ2-5, with a possible D match to TRBD2 (6 bases). Trimming cost V 7 bases and J 3 bases, with 18 bases left between them. The CDR3 covers 15 residues. CDR1 and CDR2 from the germline V gene are LGHNA and YSLEER.

Concerning this clone itself: Relative to the germline gene, one junction end is altered; a read error may explain this. V usage is TRBV4-1 and J usage is TRBJ1-2, with D unclear. This CDR3 is built from 13 residues. The germline V gene has CDR1 MGHRA and CDR2 YSYEKL. Here the CDR3 reads CASGQYPDFGYTF. CDR3 nucleotides: TGCGCCAGCGGCCAATACCCTGATTTCGGCTACACCTTC.

The rearrangement links TRBV14 to TRBJ2-1; TRBD1 agrees at 7 bases. This CDR3 contains 13 residues. V was pared by 3 bases and J by 8 bases, with 4 bases of the junction left unmatched. The germline V gene has CDR1 SGHDN and CDR2 FVKESK. The CDR3 nucleotides read TGTGCCAGCAGCCAGACAGGGTGGGATGAGCAGTTCTTC. The encoded protein is CASSQTGWDEQFF.

In this sample, this clone turned up once. The V and J genes are TRBV11-3 and TRBJ2-1; the D is unclear. CDR3 size: 15 residues. CDR1 and CDR2 from the germline V gene are SGHNT and YENEEA. Between the trimmed V and J ends, which lost 1 base and 1 base, there was a span of 8 bases. The CDR3 loop is CASSLVSRSYNEQFF. CDR3 nucleotides: TGTGCCAGCAGCTTAGTGAGCCGTTCCTACAATGAGCAGTTCTTC.

The rearrangement links TRBV15 to TRBJ1-5; no firm D call. Germline lookup yields CDR1 LNHNV and CDR2 YYDKDF (reference sequence). CDR3 size: 12 residues. Trimming took off 5 bases at V and 5 bases at J, with 7 bases between the two ends. The CDR3 protein is CATSLADQPQHF. The CDR3 coding sequence is TGTGCCACCAGCCTTGCGGATCAGCCCCAGCATTTT.

This clone was picked up one time. CDR3 amino acids: CAMTLDRASYEQYF. For the CDR3, the DNA is TGTGCCATGACACTTGACAGGGCATCCTACGAGCAGTACTTC. The J gene is TRBJ2-7, the V gene TRBV10-3; 7 positions agree with TRBD1. V shed 9 bases, J shed 1 base, and the junction held 9 bases outside the gene matches. The CDR3 runs to 14 residues. Germline assignment: CDR1 ENHRY and CDR2 SYGVKD.